This T cell receptor (beta chain) was sequenced for a study of shared T cell receptors in the human thymus. The repertoire was sequenced with immunoSEQ multiplex PCR; TCRdb's copy has only in-frame clones and lacks some. The sample holds hundreds of thousands of clones; 70% to 80% are singletons and the top ten take about 0.012%. The CDR3 runs 14 residues. V lost 0 bases and J 2 bases, leaving 7 bases between the germline ends. CDR1 and CDR2 from the germline V gene are SGHTA and FQGNSA. These same data were also listed under a study on human thymus T cells. That work contributes: Immunologically healthy infants in Finland undergoing congenital heart defect surgery were the donors. Repertoires from thymus and blood appeared to show biased V and J gene usage. Related studies found that unrelated individuals share highly overlapping thymic repertoires.

The sequenced material came from thymocytes. The origin of this receptor is a boy younger than two with a congenital heart defect. V gene TRBV7-2 combines with J gene TRBJ1-2, with D tentatively TRBD1 (5 bases). CDR3 in amino acids: CASSLAWGNYGYTF. The CDR3 coding sequence is TGTGCCAGCAGCTTAGCGTGGGGCAACTATGGCTACACCTTC.